This TCR beta chain was profiled in a study of blood T cell repertoires in COVID-19. Study summary: Some COVID-19 samples were acute and others convalescent; all came from the United States, Italy and Spain. PBMCs, B-cell-depleted T cells, or T cells provided the cDNA or gDNA that made up the material.

Method: immunoSEQ multiplex PCR; TCRdb's copy keeps in-frame clones and lacks some. Among more than 200,000 clones listed, more than 85% were seen once. Participants reported their clinical history, and cohort assignment relied on those reports. Two consecutive negative NP/OP PCR tests, clearance, or resolved symptoms defined Cohort 3 recovery. The germline V and J ends were trimmed by 6 bases and 6 bases, with 12 bases remaining between them. Germline V gene lookup returns CDR1 GTSNPN and CDR2 SVGIG (reference sequence). The CDR3 length is 13 residues. Sequenced input: PBMCs or T cells enriched from blood (not recorded which). The chain links TRBV30 to TRBJ1-6, with a weak D call TRBD1 (5 bases). This sequence was found in a woman aged 30 to 39 who had recovered from COVID-19. CDR3 sequence: CACEQVVNSPLHF. CDR3 sequence (DNA): TGTGCCTGCGAACAGGTTGTTAATTCACCCCTCCACTTT.